The rows below give T cell receptor beta chains drawn from one sample of a study of human T cells and chemical hapten exposure. MiXCR, run by TCRdb on the RACE reads, gives a single entry per CDR3 protein. The sample carries roughly 100,000 distinct CDR3 sequences, around 10% recorded once. This sample comprised whole blood, obtained in connection with sensitization to the hapten diphenylcyclopropenone (DPC). These receptors were collected from a woman aged 45-59 years with alopecia areata. Some clones in this sample may be carry-over from other donors' samples. The CDR3 runs from the conserved cysteine through the conserved F or W. D genes are given only for firm matches. Clone size appears in some rows only: once, few, many, or a class for an expanded clone.

CDR3nt: TGTGCCAGCAGCGGGACCGATGGGGGGGAGCAGTACTTC; CDR3aa: CASSGTDGGEQYF; len: 13; abundance: -; d_gene: -; j_gene: TRBJ2-7; v_gene: TRBV2
CDR3nt: TGTGCCAGCAGCCTGGACCTAGGGGTTCGGTACAATGAGCAGTTCTTC; CDR3aa: CASSLDLGVRYNEQFF; len: 16; abundance: many; d_gene: -; j_gene: TRBJ2-1; v_gene: TRBV3-1
CDR3nt: TGCGCCAGCAGCTTCGACGACCCCGCTGGTCCCGGGGAGCTGTTTTTT; CDR3aa: CASSFDDPAGPGELFF; len: 16; abundance: few; d_gene: -; j_gene: TRBJ2-2; v_gene: TRBV5-1
CDR3nt: TGTGCCAGCAGTTCCTTCCGGGCCTTAAACATTCAGTACTTC; CDR3aa: CASSSFRALNIQYF; len: 14; abundance: -; d_gene: -; j_gene: TRBJ2-4; v_gene: TRBV28
CDR3nt: TGCGCCAGCAGTAAGACTAGCGGGGCCTACAATGAGCAGTTCTTC; CDR3aa: CASSKTSGAYNEQFF; len: 15; abundance: -; d_gene: TRBD2; j_gene: TRBJ2-1; v_gene: TRBV10-2
CDR3nt: TGTGCCAGCGGCACCCTTGGGGCGACTAGTGGTACCTACGAGCAGTACTTC; CDR3aa: CASGTLGATSGTYEQYF; len: 17; abundance: many; d_gene: -; j_gene: TRBJ2-7; v_gene: TRBV12-3/TRBV12-4
CDR3nt: TGTGCCAGCAGCCCCCACCAGGTCAGGGGCACAGATACGCAGTATTTT; CDR3aa: CASSPHQVRGTDTQYF; len: 16; abundance: -; d_gene: -; j_gene: TRBJ2-3; v_gene: TRBV7-2
CDR3nt: TGTGCCAGCAGCCAAGATGAGGGGGCTAATGAAAAACTGTTTTTT; CDR3aa: CASSQDEGANEKLFF; len: 15; abundance: few; d_gene: -; j_gene: TRBJ1-4; v_gene: TRBV4-2
CDR3nt: TGTCCCAGCAGCCTCCCGGGACCTACGGACTATGGCTACACCTTC; CDR3aa: CPSSLPGPTDYGYTF; len: 15; abundance: -; d_gene: -; j_gene: TRBJ1-2; v_gene: TRBV14
CDR3nt: TGTGCCAGCAGCCCTAGGGCCGGCGGGTTTGGCTACACCTTC; CDR3aa: CASSPRAGGFGYTF; len: 14; abundance: many; d_gene: -; j_gene: TRBJ1-2; v_gene: TRBV7-9
CDR3nt: TGTGCCAGCAGCCAACAGGGTCTTAACACCGGGGAGCTGTTTTTT; CDR3aa: CASSQQGLNTGELFF; len: 15; abundance: few; d_gene: -; j_gene: TRBJ2-2; v_gene: TRBV7-2
CDR3nt: TGCAGCGCTCCCGTGGGGGGAACTTATGGCTACACCTTC; CDR3aa: CSAPVGGTYGYTF; len: 13; abundance: few; d_gene: -; j_gene: TRBJ1-2; v_gene: TRBV29-1
CDR3nt: TGCAGCGTTGCCCGGAGGGCCAAAAACATTCAGTACTTC; CDR3aa: CSVARRAKNIQYF; len: 13; abundance: few; d_gene: -; j_gene: TRBJ2-4; v_gene: TRBV29-1
CDR3nt: TGTGCCAGCAGCCAGGACTTCTTTAACTATGGCTACACCTTC; CDR3aa: CASSQDFFNYGYTF; len: 14; abundance: few; d_gene: -; j_gene: TRBJ1-2; v_gene: TRBV5-5
CDR3nt: TGTGCCAGCAGTTCCTCCAGCGGGGGAGTAGCTGGGGAGACCCAGTACTTC; CDR3aa: CASSSSSGGVAGETQYF; len: 17; abundance: few; d_gene: TRBD2; j_gene: TRBJ2-5; v_gene: TRBV5-5
CDR3nt: TGTGCCAGCAGCGCTCCCGGGCCTCTGGTAGAGACCCAGTACTTC; CDR3aa: CASSAPGPLVETQYF; len: 15; abundance: many; d_gene: -; j_gene: TRBJ2-5; v_gene: TRBV7-6
CDR3nt: TGTGCCAGCACTCAACAGGGTTCTGGAAACACCATATATTTT; CDR3aa: CASTQQGSGNTIYF; len: 14; abundance: few; d_gene: -; j_gene: TRBJ1-3; v_gene: TRBV6-6
CDR3nt: TGCAGTGCTAGAGATAGTTCCTATGCCACAGATACGCAGTATTTT; CDR3aa: CSARDSSYATDTQYF; len: 15; abundance: many; d_gene: -; j_gene: TRBJ2-3; v_gene: TRBV20-1
CDR3nt: TGTGCCAGCAGCTACAACCAGGGGGTGGACTATGGCTACACCTTC; CDR3aa: CASSYNQGVDYGYTF; len: 15; abundance: many; d_gene: TRBD1; j_gene: TRBJ1-2; v_gene: TRBV7-8
CDR3nt: TGCGCCAGCAGCTCGTCCGGGACTAGTCCTGTAGGGGAGCTGTTTTTT; CDR3aa: CASSSSGTSPVGELFF; len: 16; abundance: -; d_gene: TRBD2; j_gene: TRBJ2-2; v_gene: TRBV5-1
CDR3nt: TGTGCCAGCAGCCTCCACGATGAGCAGTTCTTC; CDR3aa: CASSLHDEQFF; len: 11; abundance: few; d_gene: -; j_gene: TRBJ2-1; v_gene: TRBV16
CDR3nt: TGTGCCAGCAGCTTAAATAAGGGGGCAGGAGCGCAGTATTTT; CDR3aa: CASSLNKGAGAQYF; len: 14; abundance: few; d_gene: TRBD1; j_gene: TRBJ2-3; v_gene: TRBV13
CDR3nt: TGTGCCAGTAGCCTTCGGGACAGGGTGACTGAAGCTTTCTTT; CDR3aa: CASSLRDRVTEAFF; len: 14; abundance: -; d_gene: TRBD1; j_gene: TRBJ1-1; v_gene: TRBV19
CDR3nt: TGCAGCGTTTGGGTGGCGGGTGGCTACACCTTC; CDR3aa: CSVWVAGGYTF; len: 11; abundance: few; d_gene: -; j_gene: TRBJ1-2; v_gene: TRBV29-1
CDR3nt: TGTGCCACCCAGAAGCGGGGCCCTAGCACAGATACGCAGTATTTT; CDR3aa: CATQKRGPSTDTQYF; len: 15; abundance: few; d_gene: TRBD2; j_gene: TRBJ2-3; v_gene: TRBV19
CDR3nt: TGTGCCAGCAGCAGGAACCGGGCTAATGAAAAACTGTTTTTT; CDR3aa: CASSRNRANEKLFF; len: 14; abundance: few; d_gene: -; j_gene: TRBJ1-4; v_gene: TRBV21-1
CDR3nt: TGTGCCAGCAAGGCAGGGGGCACAGATACGCAGTATTTT; CDR3aa: CASKAGGTDTQYF; len: 13; abundance: -; d_gene: -; j_gene: TRBJ2-3; v_gene: TRBV7-9
CDR3nt: TGTGCCAGCAGTTCCCCAGCAGGGGTTGTCTACGAGCAGTACTTC; CDR3aa: CASSSPAGVVYEQYF; len: 15; abundance: -; d_gene: -; j_gene: TRBJ2-7; v_gene: TRBV28
CDR3nt: TGTGCCAGCAGTTTCGTCCCCTCTGCTGCTGGCTCCTACGAGCAGTACTTC; CDR3aa: CASSFVPSAAGSYEQYF; len: 17; abundance: -; d_gene: -; j_gene: TRBJ2-7; v_gene: TRBV27
CDR3nt: TGTGCCACCAGTGACCCGACAGGGAACTATGGCTACACCTTC; CDR3aa: CATSDPTGNYGYTF; len: 14; abundance: few; d_gene: TRBD1; j_gene: TRBJ1-2; v_gene: TRBV24-1
CDR3nt: TGTGCCAGCAGTTTCCAAGGACTAGCGGGCGCCGGGGAGCTGTTTTTT; CDR3aa: CASSFQGLAGAGELFF; len: 16; abundance: few; d_gene: TRBD2; j_gene: TRBJ2-2; v_gene: TRBV6-5
CDR3nt: TGTGCCAGCAGTGCAATCAAAAAGGACAGGGCTGCCTACGAGCAGTACTTC; CDR3aa: CASSAIKKDRAAYEQYF; len: 17; abundance: many; d_gene: TRBD1; j_gene: TRBJ2-7; v_gene: TRBV6-1
CDR3nt: TGTGCCAGCAGCCGGGACAGGGTAGACTATGGCTACACCTTC; CDR3aa: CASSRDRVDYGYTF; len: 14; abundance: many; d_gene: TRBD1; j_gene: TRBJ1-2; v_gene: TRBV12-3/TRBV12-4
CDR3nt: TGCGCCAGCAGCGGGGGCGAAGGAAACCAAGAGACCCAGTACTTC; CDR3aa: CASSGGEGNQETQYF; len: 15; abundance: -; d_gene: -; j_gene: TRBJ2-5; v_gene: TRBV5-1
CDR3nt: TGCGCCAGCAGCCAAGACAGGGGATATGCAACTAATGAAAAACTGTTTTTT; CDR3aa: CASSQDRGYATNEKLFF; len: 17; abundance: many; d_gene: -; j_gene: TRBJ1-4; v_gene: TRBV4-1
CDR3nt: TGTGCCAGCAGTGGCAGCGTGTCCTACGAGCAGTACTTC; CDR3aa: CASSGSVSYEQYF; len: 13; abundance: few; d_gene: -; j_gene: TRBJ2-7; v_gene: TRBV28
CDR3nt: TGTGCCAGCAGTACCCCCTCGGGCCCGGCGGGCTACACCTTC; CDR3aa: CASSTPSGPAGYTF; len: 14; abundance: few; d_gene: -; j_gene: TRBJ1-2; v_gene: TRBV6-2/TRBV6-3
CDR3nt: TGTGCCAGCTCACCGGACCCTGTGGGCACCGGGGAGCTGTTTTTT; CDR3aa: CASSPDPVGTGELFF; len: 15; abundance: -; d_gene: -; j_gene: TRBJ2-2; v_gene: TRBV18
CDR3nt: TGTGCCAGCAGCCCGGGACAGGGAACGCCCTCGACTAGCGGGAGCTCCTACGAGCAGTACTTC; CDR3aa: CASSPGQGTPSTSGSSYEQYF; len: 21; abundance: many; d_gene: TRBD2; j_gene: TRBJ2-7; v_gene: TRBV12-3/TRBV12-4
CDR3nt: TGTGCCAGCAGTTACTTAGCGGGGCCAACCTACGAGCAGTACTTC; CDR3aa: CASSYLAGPTYEQYF; len: 15; abundance: few; d_gene: TRBD2; j_gene: TRBJ2-7; v_gene: TRBV6-6
CDR3nt: TGTGCCAGCAGCCTACAACAGGGTCGGGATACGCAGTATTTT; CDR3aa: CASSLQQGRDTQYF; len: 14; abundance: -; d_gene: -; j_gene: TRBJ2-3; v_gene: TRBV5-5
CDR3nt: TGTGCCAGCAGCTACCTCCGGGCCACAGATACGCAGTATTTT; CDR3aa: CASSYLRATDTQYF; len: 14; abundance: few; d_gene: -; j_gene: TRBJ2-3; v_gene: TRBV5-5
CDR3nt: TGTGCCAGCTCACCGTTCACAGGGGGGGAAAACACTGAAGCTTTCTTT; CDR3aa: CASSPFTGGENTEAFF; len: 16; abundance: few; d_gene: TRBD1; j_gene: TRBJ1-1; v_gene: TRBV18
CDR3nt: TGTGCCAGCAGCTTGGTAGGGACAGCCGGTGAGCAGTTCTTC; CDR3aa: CASSLVGTAGEQFF; len: 14; abundance: -; d_gene: TRBD1; j_gene: TRBJ2-1; v_gene: TRBV5-5
CDR3nt: TGTGCCAGCTCACCACCGGGGGCCAACACAGATACGCAGTATTTT; CDR3aa: CASSPPGANTDTQYF; len: 15; abundance: -; d_gene: -; j_gene: TRBJ2-3; v_gene: TRBV18
CDR3nt: TGTGCCAGCGGGATGCGACAGGGACACACCGGGGAGCTGTTTTTT; CDR3aa: CASGMRQGHTGELFF; len: 15; abundance: -; d_gene: TRBD1; j_gene: TRBJ2-2; v_gene: TRBV28
CDR3nt: TGTGCCAGCTCACCAGGAAACCGGGAAGCTTTCTTT; CDR3aa: CASSPGNREAFF; len: 12; abundance: few; d_gene: -; j_gene: TRBJ1-1; v_gene: TRBV18
CDR3nt: TGTGCCAGCAGCTTTAAGACCCAGTACTTC; CDR3aa: CASSFKTQYF; len: 10; abundance: many; d_gene: -; j_gene: TRBJ2-5; v_gene: TRBV11-2
CDR3nt: TGCAGCGTGGGCCGGGACAGCACTCGCGGGGAGCTGTTTTTT; CDR3aa: CSVGRDSTRGELFF; len: 14; abundance: -; d_gene: TRBD1; j_gene: TRBJ2-2; v_gene: TRBV29-1
CDR3nt: TGTGCCAGCAGCTCCTATCGGGGGGCAGAGAATGAAAAACTGTTTTTT; CDR3aa: CASSSYRGAENEKLFF; len: 16; abundance: many; d_gene: -; j_gene: TRBJ1-4; v_gene: TRBV5-4
CDR3nt: TGTGCCAGCAGTCGCCTCAACACTGAAGCTTTCTTT; CDR3aa: CASSRLNTEAFF; len: 12; abundance: many; d_gene: -; j_gene: TRBJ1-1; v_gene: TRBV2
CDR3nt: TGTGCCACCAGCAGAGATAGGCAGTATGAGCAGTTCTTC; CDR3aa: CATSRDRQYEQFF; len: 13; abundance: few; d_gene: -; j_gene: TRBJ2-1; v_gene: TRBV15
CDR3nt: TGTGCCAGCAGTTTTACGATTGAGGGGAACACTGAAGCTTTCTTT; CDR3aa: CASSFTIEGNTEAFF; len: 15; abundance: few; d_gene: -; j_gene: TRBJ1-1; v_gene: TRBV12-3/TRBV12-4
CDR3nt: TGCAGCGCGGGACGGCGGGACAATGAGCAGTTCTTC; CDR3aa: CSAGRRDNEQFF; len: 12; abundance: few; d_gene: -; j_gene: TRBJ2-1; v_gene: TRBV29-1